These 12 T cell receptor beta chains originate from one sample sequenced in a study of blood T cell repertoires in COVID-19. Assay used: immunoSEQ multiplex PCR; TCRdb lists only in-frame clones, some missing. The data contain 150,000 to 200,000 clones, about 80% of them seen just once; the ten biggest clones take up roughly 7%. Sample: peripheral blood. The receptors originated from a woman aged 35 to 49 with COVID-19, enrolled during active disease.

J is TRBJ1-3 and V is TRBV4-1, with 12 nucleotides matching TRBD1. This CDR3 contains 19 residues. CDR1 is MGHRA, CDR2 YSYEKL, per germline. V gave up 4 bases and J gave up 0 bases; unmatched junction bases: 10. Written as DNA, the CDR3 is TGCGCCAGCAGCCCAGTAGGGACAGGGGGCTACCGCTCTGGAAACACCATATATTTT. Protein: CASSPVGTGGYRSGNTIYF.

The rearrangement uses TRBV11-2 and TRBJ2-7; 7 positions agree with TRBD1. J lost 6 bases, V lost 5 bases, and 10 bases had no gene match. CDR3 length: 14 amino acids. Germline V lookup: CDR1 SGHAT, CDR2 FQNNGV. CDR3 coding DNA: TGTGCCAGCAGCGCCCGACAGGGCCGATTCGAGCAGTACGTC. This sequence encodes CASSARQGRFEQYV.

This clone was observed once. DNA of the CDR3: TGTGCCAGCAGAAGGACTAGCGGTAGACCTAGCACAGATACGCAGTATTTT. Encoded protein: CASRRTSGRPSTDTQYF. The rearrangement uses TRBV5-5 and TRBJ2-3; 10 positions match TRBD2. J lost 0 bases, V lost 5 bases, and 9 bases had no gene match. Per germline, CDR1 SGHKS and CDR2 YYEKEE (reference sequence). This CDR3 has 17 amino acids.

The J gene is TRBJ2-5, the V gene TRBV11-2; D is possibly TRBD1 (5 bases). CDR3 length: 15 amino acids. Between the trimmed V and J ends, which lost 3 bases and 4 bases, there was a span of 15 bases. Per the germline V gene, CDR1 is SGHAT and CDR2 is FQNNGV. CDR3 protein: CASSFPGQGRETQYF. The CDR3 region has the DNA TGTGCCAGCAGCTTCCCCGGGCAGGGCAGAGAGACCCAGTACTTC.

The gene calls are TRBV2 and TRBJ1-5; 8 bases line up with TRBD1. Germline CDR1 SNHLY, CDR2 FYNNEI. This CDR3 has 15 amino acids. Germline trimming cut 6 bases from V and 2 bases from J; bases unmatched to any gene: 6. Written as DNA, the CDR3 is TGTGCCAGCAGCCGGCAGGGGGCAGGCAATCAGCCCCAGCATTTT. Its protein product is CASSRQGAGNQPQHF.

The V call is TRBV7-9, the J call TRBJ2-7; TRBD1 matches at 9 bases. The V gene's germline CDR1 is SEHNR and CDR2 FQNEAQ (reference sequence). Losses at the gene ends were 6 bases for V and 1 base for J; bases not matched to a gene: 10. The CDR3 totals 16 residues. CDR3 DNA sequence: TGTGCCAGCAGTTCGACACCGGGACAGGGTTCCTACGAGCAGTACTTC. This gives the protein CASSSTPGQGSYEQYF.

The CDR3 sequence: CASSQVKGGRGANVLTF. The CDR3 DNA reads as TGTGCCAGCAGCCAAGTAAAAGGGGGCAGGGGGGCCAACGTCCTGACTTTC. V gene TRBV3-1 (or the pseudogene TRBV3-2) combines with J gene TRBJ2-6; 7 bases are shared with TRBD1. The germline V gene has CDR1 LGHDT and CDR2 YNNKEL (reference sequence). This CDR3 contains 17 residues. The V and J ends lost 1 base and 4 bases, in that order; junction bases with no gene match: 7.

The gene calls are TRBV6-5 and TRBJ2-1, with TRBD1 matching 8 bases. V lost 8 bases to trimming and J lost 2 bases; unmatched junction nucleotides: 5. Germline CDR1 MNHEY, CDR2 SVGAGI. The CDR3 has 14 amino acids. Written as DNA, the CDR3 is TGTGCCAGCTCTGGACAGGGACCCTACAATGAGCAGTTCTTC. Protein product: CASSGQGPYNEQFF.

This rearrangement joins TRBV5-4 to TRBJ1-6, with D possibly matching TRBD1 (5 bases). The germline V and J ends were trimmed by 0 bases and 13 bases, with 14 bases remaining between them. Germline CDR1 is SGHNT and CDR2 is YYREEE (reference sequence). The CDR3 is made up of 14 amino acids. CDR3 loop: CASSLGGGDLPLHF. The CDR3 DNA reads TGTGCCAGCAGCTTGGGGGGCGGAGATCTCCCCCTCCACTTT.

The chain uses TRBV28 and TRBJ1-5, with D possibly being TRBD1 (6 bases). Trimming removed 6 bases at V and 1 base at J, with 13 bases between. The CDR3 has 15 residues. Germline loops: CDR1 MDHEN, CDR2 SYDVKM. CDR3 nucleotide sequence: TGTGCCAGCAGCATGACAGGTTTGAGCAATCAGCCCCAGCATTTT. Amino acids: CASSMTGLSNQPQHF. The whole variable domain, remainder taken from reference TRBV28 and TRBJ1-5, is DVKVTQSSRYLVKRTGEKVFLECVQDMDHENMFWYRQDPGLGLRLIYFSYDVKMKEKGDIPEGYSVSREKKERFSLILESASTNQTSMYLCASSMTGLSNQPQHFGDGTRLSIL.

This clone was detected only once. This sequence joins TRBV11-2 and TRBJ1-6; TRBD1 matches 11 bases. CDR3 length: 16 residues. V lost 4 bases, J lost 10 bases, and 9 bases stayed unmatched. Germline V gene data show CDR1 as SGHAT and CDR2 as FQNNGV. The CDR3 coding sequence is TGTGCCAGCAGCTCTAAAGCCGGGACAGGGGGATCACCCCTCCACTTT. Translation: CASSSKAGTGGSPLHF.

The rearrangement uses TRBV18 and TRBJ1-3; 7 bases line up with TRBD1. The CDR3 covers 16 residues. CDR1 is KGHSH, CDR2 LQKENI, per germline. J lost 0 bases, V lost 6 bases, and 8 bases had no gene match. The CDR3 sequence: CASSPGQALSGNTIYF. CDR3 nucleotide sequence: TGTGCCAGCTCCCCTGGACAGGCTCTCTCTGGAAACACCATATATTTT.